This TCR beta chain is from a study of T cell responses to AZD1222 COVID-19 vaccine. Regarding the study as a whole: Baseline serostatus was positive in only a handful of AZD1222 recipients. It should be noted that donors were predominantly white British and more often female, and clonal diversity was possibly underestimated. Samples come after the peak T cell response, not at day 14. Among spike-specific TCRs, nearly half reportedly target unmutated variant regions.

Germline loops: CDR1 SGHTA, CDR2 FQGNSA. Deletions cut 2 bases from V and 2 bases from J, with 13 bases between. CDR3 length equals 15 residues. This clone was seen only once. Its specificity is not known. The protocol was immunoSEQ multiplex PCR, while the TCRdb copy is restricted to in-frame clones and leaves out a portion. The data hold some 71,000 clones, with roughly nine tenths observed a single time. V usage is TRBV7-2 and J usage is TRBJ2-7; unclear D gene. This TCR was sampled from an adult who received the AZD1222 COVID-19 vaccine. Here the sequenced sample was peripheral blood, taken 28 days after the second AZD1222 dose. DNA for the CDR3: TGTGCCAGCAGCTTACGGCGGCTAATCCCCTACGAGCAGTACTTC. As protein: CASSLRRLIPYEQYF. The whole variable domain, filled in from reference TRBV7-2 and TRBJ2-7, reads GAGVSQSPSNKVTEKGKDVELRCDPISGHTALYWYRQSLGQGLEFLIYFQGNSAPDKSGLPSDRFSAERTGGSVSTLTIQRTQQEDSAVYLCASSLRRLIPYEQYFGPGTRLTVT.